The next 20 T cell receptor beta chains were all read from a single sample in a study of blood T cell repertoires in COVID-19. TCRdb's copy holds only in-frame clones and misses some; the assay was immunoSEQ multiplex PCR. The sample carries over 200,000 clones, more than 85% recorded once. Sequenced sample: peripheral blood. These receptors were taken from a man aged 35 to 55 with active or convalescent COVID-19.

The chain couples TRBV5-4 to TRBJ2-2, with 16 bases lining up with TRBD2. The CDR3 length is 17 residues. Germline V CDR1 and CDR2: SGHNT, YYREEE (reference sequence). With V trimmed by 4 bases and J by 6 bases, 6 bases remained unmatched. CDR3 nucleotides: TGTGCCAGCAGCCCGGGACTAGCGGGGGGGTCGCCCGGGGAGCTGTTTTTT. It specifies CASSPGLAGGSPGELFF.

This chain joins TRBV7-8 and TRBJ1-1, with unresolved D. V shed 2 bases and J shed 1 base, with 14 bases lying between them. Looked up from germline, CDR1 is SGHVS and CDR2 is FQNEAQ. CDR3 length: 16 amino acids. The CDR3 DNA reads as TGTGCCAGCAGCTTATTCGAAGAGGCGGGGAACACTGAAGCTTTCTTT. Translation: CASSLFEEAGNTEAFF.

Note on this clone: The same CDR3 is also encoded by other DNA sequences in this sample. The rearrangement joins TRBV18 to TRBJ1-1; D remains ambiguous. The CDR3 spans 13 residues. CDR1 is KGHSH and CDR2 is LQKENI in the germline V gene. Between the trimmed V and J ends, which lost 3 bases and 5 bases, there was a span of 10 bases. CDR3 bases: TGTGCCAGCTCACCCCCCCCCGGTACTGAAGCTTTCTTT. Protein: CASSPPPGTEAFF.

Many counts were recorded for this clone. The J gene is TRBJ1-5, the V gene TRBV18; the D gene is possibly TRBD1 (5 bases). Trimming shortened V by 6 bases and J by 11 bases, and 23 bases separated the two germline ends. This CDR3 contains 15 residues. In germline, CDR1 is KGHSH, CDR2 LQKENI. The CDR3 DNA reads as TGTGCCAGCTCCTCAGGGATGTTGGGTGGTGAAGCCCAGCATTTT. Translated, it gives CASSSGMLGGEAQHF.

CDR3 DNA: TGTGCCAGCTCACCGCCCTCGACAGGGACCTACGAGCAGTACTTC. Translation gives CASSPPSTGTYEQYF. The V gene is TRBV18, the J gene TRBJ2-7, with TRBD1 matching over 7 bases. V trimming: 3 bases; J trimming: 2 bases; junction bases outside the gene matches: 7. This CDR3 comprises 15 residues. Germline-derived CDR1 and CDR2 are KGHSH and LQKENI.

The V and J genes are TRBV19 and TRBJ1-2, with a weak D call TRBD1 (6 bases). CDR1 LNHDA and CDR2 SQIVND come from the germline V gene (reference sequence). The CDR3 runs 14 residues. V lost 6 bases and J lost 7, with 18 bases in between. In nucleotides, the CDR3 is TGTGCCAGTAGCGTTCAGGGGTCGAGTGGTGGCTACACCTTC. This codes for CASSVQGSSGGYTF.

The V call is TRBV6-6, the J call TRBJ2-3, with D possibly TRBD2 on 5 matching bases. Deletions cut 2 bases from V and 0 bases from J, with 12 bases between. The length of the CDR3 is 16 residues. The germline CDR1 and CDR2 sequences are MNHNY and SVGAGI (reference sequence). CDR3 region: CASSYLPTGSTDTQYF. The CDR3 DNA reads as TGTGCCAGCAGTTACCTTCCCACGGGAAGCACAGATACGCAGTATTTT.

V is TRBV6-5 and J is TRBJ1-2; 10 bases are shared with TRBD1. Germline lookup yields CDR1 MNHEY and CDR2 SVGAGI. J lost 2 bases, V lost 5 bases, and 5 bases had no gene match. CDR3 length: 15 residues. Here the CDR3 reads CASSRPGQGNYGYTF. CDR3 bases: TGTGCCAGCAGTCGTCCGGGACAGGGGAACTATGGCTACACCTTC.

The V and J genes are TRBV5-6 and TRBJ1-1; 7 nucleotides align to TRBD1. V shed 1 base and J 4 bases; nucleotides not matched to a gene: 7. Germline CDR1 reads SGHDT; CDR2 reads YYEEEE. The CDR3 spans 15 residues. The CDR3 here is CASSLLRQGGTEAFF. CDR3 bases: TGTGCCAGCAGCTTGCTCCGACAGGGAGGCACTGAAGCTTTCTTT.

The V call is TRBV1, the J call TRBJ2-5; the DNA was not used to check the table's D call, TRBD2. TRBV1 is termed a pseudogene. The CDR3 runs 20 residues. The chain's CDR3 is CTSSQELPAGGPCLRETQYF. In DNA form, the CDR3 reads TGCACCAGCAGCCAAGAACTCCCAGCGGGGGGGCCGTGTCTAAGAGAGACCCAGTACTTC.

The chain carries TRBV14 and TRBJ1-1; no reliable D call. This CDR3 region has 13 residues. The germline V gene has CDR1 SGHDN and CDR2 FVKESK. The V end lost 5 bases, the J end lost 1 base, and 8 bases lay between the germline ends. The CDR3 is CASSSDTNTEAFF. CDR3 DNA sequence: TGTGCCAGCAGCTCTGACACGAACACTGAAGCTTTCTTT.

V gene TRBV5-4 combines with J gene TRBJ2-5, with 7 bases aligning to TRBD1. Germline V gives CDR1 SGHNT, CDR2 YYREEE (reference sequence). The V segment lost 4 bases and the J segment 5 bases; nucleotides outside the gene matches: 14. CDR3 length: 16 residues. Here the CDR3 DNA reads TGTGCCAGCAGCCCCGGACAGGCCTTGGGAGTGGAGACCCAGTACTTC. Protein: CASSPGQALGVETQYF.

The chain has TRBV30 and TRBJ1-6, with TRBD1 matching over 7 bases. CDR1 is GTSNPN, CDR2 SVGIG, per germline (reference sequence). This CDR3 region has 13 residues. J lost 7 bases, V lost 2 bases, and 2 bases had no gene match. For the CDR3, the DNA is TGTGCCTGGAGTACAGGGGAGAATTCACCCCTCCACTTT. It encodes CAWSTGENSPLHF.

This clone was seen only once. The chain has TRBV4-1 and TRBJ2-1; 10 bases map to TRBD2. This CDR3 has 19 residues. The V gene end was trimmed by 1 base and the J gene end by 3 bases; junction bases not matched to a gene: 12. The V gene's germline CDR1 is MGHRA and CDR2 YSYEKL. CDR3 DNA: TGCGCCAGCAGCCAAGCAGGGGACGGAAGGACTAGCGGCTACAATGAGCAGTTCTTC. Protein: CASSQAGDGRTSGYNEQFF.

The table lists this clone with a count of one. This chain connects TRBV29-1 to TRBJ1-1; 11 positions agree with TRBD1. There are 14 residues in the CDR3. The J segment lost 7 bases and the V segment lost 0 bases, leaving 4 bases of the junction unmatched. CDR1 and CDR2 (germline): SQVTM, ANQGSEA. The CDR3 bases are TGCAGCGTTGAAGATAAGGGACAGGGGGATGAAGCTTTCTTT. Its translation: CSVEDKGQGDEAFF.

The chain recombines TRBV10-3 with TRBJ2-3; 13 bases match TRBD2. Per the germline V gene, CDR1 is ENHRY and CDR2 is SYGVKD. With V trimmed by 5 bases and J by 0 bases, 8 bases remained unmatched. This CDR3 has 18 amino acids. CDR3 DNA sequence: TGTGCCATCAGTTCCGGGACTAGCGGGACCCTTAGCACAGATACGCAGTATTTT. Encoded protein: CAISSGTSGTLSTDTQYF.

This clone was observed a handful of times. The rearrangement joins TRBV4-1 to TRBJ1-5, with TRBD1 matching over 9 bases. V gave up 4 bases and J gave up 4 bases; unmatched junction bases: 2. This CDR3 spans 14 amino acids. The germline gives CDR1 MGHRA, CDR2 YSYEKL. The CDR3 nucleotides are TGCGCCAGCAGCCCGGGACAGGGTAATCAGCCCCAGCATTTT. This sequence encodes CASSPGQGNQPQHF.

The V gene is TRBV7-9, the J gene TRBJ1-5; D is ambiguous. V was clipped by 2 bases and J by 4 bases, with 9 bases between them. Germline CDR1 and CDR2: SEHNR and FQNEAQ (reference sequence). The CDR3 spans 14 residues. CDR3 in DNA: TGTGCCAGCAGCTTACACGGGGAGAATCAGCCCCAGCATTTT. Protein sequence: CASSLHGENQPQHF.

This chain joins TRBV5-5 and TRBJ2-7; possible D gene TRBD1, 6 bases. Germline loops: CDR1 SGHKS, CDR2 YYEKEE (reference sequence). CDR3 length: 15 amino acids. The V end was cut by 2 bases, the J end by 3 bases, with 15 bases between. Written as DNA, the CDR3 is TGTGCCAGCAGCTTTGCTATCGGACAGTTCTACGAGCAGTACTTC. As protein: CASSFAIGQFYEQYF. The variable domain in full, completed from reference TRBV5-5 and TRBJ2-7, reads DAGVTQSPTHLIKTRGQQVTLRCSPISGHKSVSWYQQVLGQGPQFIFQYYEKEERGRGNFPDRFSARQFPNYSSELNVNALLLGDSALYLCASSFAIGQFYEQYFGPGTRLTVT.

The chain couples TRBV2 to TRBJ2-1; D not resolved. The V gene's germline CDR1 is SNHLY and CDR2 FYNNEI. V lost 1 base and J 10 bases, leaving 20 bases between the germline ends. CDR3 length: 16 residues. The CDR3 region is CASSEEWRPLSVEQFF. For the CDR3, the DNA is TGTGCCAGCAGTGAAGAATGGAGACCCCTTTCCGTGGAGCAGTTCTTC.